Listed here are 24 T cell receptor beta chains from one sample, sequenced in a study of CXCR3-negative and CXCR3-positive naive CD8 T cells (dated by TCRdb to between 2018 and 2021). Study-wide findings and limitations: Compared with CXCR3-negative naive cells, CXCR3-positive naive cells had TRB CDR3s with higher hydrophobicity (lower Kidera factor 4), lower energy, and higher strength and volume indices.

No antigen has been identified for these receptors. TCRdb lists the instrument as NextSeq 550. The Human TCR Profiling Kit (MiLaboratory) was used to prepare UMI-labeled 5' RACE TRB cDNA libraries. TCRdb reprocessed the reads; each CDR3 protein sequence makes one entry, and DNA is unavailable. The sample table on file contains 6,400 or so distinct CDR3 sequences. Of the sample, under 2% is held by the ten largest clones. Sequenced sample: naive CXCR3+ CD8+ T cells from blood. The cell subset or site label of this sample denotes: CD45RO-CCR7+CD27+CD95- naive CD8+ T cells expressing CXCR3 (TNR3+). These receptors came from a human donor in good health. Some clones in this sample may be carry-over from other donors' samples.

The genes are TRBV27 and TRBJ2-1; the D call from TCRdb, TRBD2, cannot be confirmed without DNA. The CDR3 totals 15 residues. Per germline, CDR1 MNHEY and CDR2 SMNVEV (reference sequence). The CDR3 protein is CASSFGLAAYNEQFF.

The V call is TRBV6-5, the J call TRBJ2-1; the TRBD1 assignment by TCRdb is unverifiable without DNA. The germline V gene has CDR1 MNHEY and CDR2 SVGAGI. The length of the CDR3 is 13 residues. This CDR3 is CASSYPAGGEEFF.

CDR3 in amino acids: CASSGVPGQIFANTGELFF. V and J are TRBV9 and TRBJ2-2; TCRdb indicates TRBD1, and absent DNA this call remains unverified. The CDR3 contains 19 residues. The germline V gene encodes CDR1 SGDLS and CDR2 YYNGEE.

This clonotype counts as medium-sized (0.01 to 0.1%) by frequency. The chain joins TRBV15 to TRBJ1-5; checking the TCRdb D call of TRBD1 is not possible without DNA. In germline, CDR1 is LNHNV, CDR2 YYDKDF (reference sequence). This CDR3 contains 14 residues. The CDR3 spells CATSTGTAYQPQHF.

This chain links TRBV29-1 with TRBJ2-2. CDR1 and CDR2 (germline): SQVTM, ANQGSEA. This CDR3 has 14 amino acids. The chain's CDR3 is CSVEVRVNAGELFF.

This clonotype is called medium-sized based on its frequency. CDR3 loop: CSVEGTAGGLADTQYF. The chain employs TRBV29-1 and TRBJ2-3; checking the TCRdb D call of TRBD2 is not possible without DNA. Germline V gives CDR1 SQVTM, CDR2 ANQGSEA. This CDR3 comprises 16 residues.

Measured by frequency, this clonotype is medium-sized. The rearrangement links TRBV6-6 to TRBJ1-4. CDR1 MNHNY and CDR2 SVGAGI come from the germline V gene (reference sequence). The length of the CDR3 is 14 residues. Here the CDR3 reads CASSYVAGSEKLFF.

Judged by frequency, this clonotype is medium-sized. CDR3 residues: CASSLSSSYNEQFF. This chain joins TRBV11-2 and TRBJ2-1. Germline V gene data show CDR1 as SGHAT and CDR2 as FQNNGV. This CDR3 region has 14 residues.

CDR3 in amino acids: CASIVGQGDYEQYF. This chain uses TRBV27 with TRBJ2-7; with no DNA, the TCRdb D assignment of TRBD1 cannot be verified. CDR3 length: 14 residues. Germline assignment: CDR1 MNHEY and CDR2 SMNVEV (reference sequence).

The chain couples TRBV11-2 to TRBJ1-6; the TCRdb D gene call, TRBD1, has no DNA to confirm it. The CDR3 loop spans 15 amino acids. In germline, CDR1 is SGHAT, CDR2 FQNNGV. The CDR3 is CASSSEGTIDSPLHF.

According to its frequency, this clonotype is medium-sized (0.01 to 0.1%). This sequence joins TRBV18 and TRBJ1-1; TCRdb outputs TRBD1, but without DNA this stays unchecked. Germline CDR1 reads KGHSH; CDR2 reads LQKENI. This CDR3 is 11 amino acids long. The CDR3 sequence is CASSPTGEAFF.

V is TRBV29-1 and J is TRBJ2-1. Germline-derived CDR1 and CDR2 are SQVTM and ANQGSEA. This CDR3 region has 14 residues. The CDR3 is CSVEDGSSYNEQFF.

By frequency, this clonotype is medium-sized (0.01 to 0.1%). The chain's CDR3 is CSVRDKPYEQYF. The chain employs TRBV29-1 and TRBJ2-7; the TRBD1 assignment by TCRdb is unverifiable without DNA. The CDR3 loop spans 12 amino acids. Germline CDR1 SQVTM, CDR2 ANQGSEA.

This clonotype is identified as medium-sized (0.01 to 0.1%) from frequency. The chain uses TRBV9 and TRBJ1-1; no DNA is available, so the TRBD1 call from TCRdb remains unchecked. Germline V gene data show CDR1 as SGDLS and CDR2 as YYNGEE. CDR3 size: 13 residues. CDR3 sequence: CASSEQGKTEAFF.

The chain is built from TRBV11-2 and TRBJ1-1. Germline V lookup: CDR1 SGHAT, CDR2 FQNNGV. The CDR3 covers 15 residues. CDR3 sequence: CASSLETAGRSEAFF.

Measured by frequency, this clonotype is medium-sized (0.01 to 0.1%). The J gene is TRBJ2-1, the V gene TRBV20-1; the D gene TCRdb calls, TRBD1, cannot be checked with no DNA. Germline CDR1 and CDR2: DFQATT and SNEGSKA (reference sequence). The CDR3 runs to 15 residues. CDR3 region: CSARLQGPNYNEQFF.

This clonotype registers medium-sized (0.01 to 0.1%) by frequency. CDR3 residues: CSVDSLYPHYGYTF. The chain combines TRBV29-1 with TRBJ1-2. Germline V gives CDR1 SQVTM, CDR2 ANQGSEA. This CDR3 has 14 amino acids.

By frequency, this clonotype is medium-sized. V and J are TRBV5-1 and TRBJ2-1. Germline lookup yields CDR1 SGHRS and CDR2 YFSETQ. The CDR3 is 13 amino acids. The chain's CDR3 is CASSLEVPNEQFF.

The gene calls are TRBV25-1 and TRBJ2-1; lacking DNA, the TRBD1 call made by TCRdb goes unchecked. CDR3 size: 16 residues. The germline V gene encodes CDR1 MGHDK and CDR2 SYGVNS. The CDR3 reads CASSEFGTGGGDEQFF.

This sequence joins TRBV19 and TRBJ2-1; lacking DNA, the TRBD1 call made by TCRdb goes unchecked. The CDR3 is 12 amino acids. Germline CDR1 LNHDA, CDR2 SQIVND (reference sequence). CDR3 region: CASSRGDNEQFF.

The chain has TRBV29-1 and TRBJ2-5. The CDR3 loop spans 13 amino acids. In germline, CDR1 is SQVTM, CDR2 ANQGSEA. CDR3 sequence reads: CSVELWLGETQYF. Variable domain in full (rest from reference TRBV29-1 and TRBJ2-5): SAVISQKPSRDICQRGTSLTIQCQVDSQVTMMFWYRQQPGQSLTLIATANQGSEATYESGFVIDKFPISRPNLTFSTLTVSNMSPEDSSIYLCSVELWLGETQYFGPGTRLLVL.

The V call is TRBV3-1, the J call TRBJ2-1. The CDR3 is 17 residues long. Germline CDR1 is LGHDT and CDR2 is YNNKEL (reference sequence). CDR3 amino acids: CASSQEIRESSYNEQFF.

The chain employs TRBV6-6 and TRBJ2-3; TCRdb picks TRBD1, but there is no DNA to check that call. CDR1 MNHNY and CDR2 SVGAGI come from the germline V gene (reference sequence). CDR3 length: 14 amino acids. CDR3 region: CASSYVRVQDTQYF.

The rearrangement links TRBV29-1 to TRBJ1-2. Germline lookup yields CDR1 SQVTM and CDR2 ANQGSEA. The length of the CDR3 is 14 residues. The CDR3 protein is CSVLPDSPLYGYTF.